This TCR beta chain was documented in a study of T cells after somatic rescue of genetic block. Sequenced by immunoSEQ multiplex PCR; TCRdb stores in-frame clones only, minus some. The sample includes approximately 70,000 clones, roughly 91% of them seen just once. This CDR3 has 16 amino acids. The germline V and J ends were trimmed by 2 bases and 1 base, with 14 bases remaining between them. Germline V gene data show CDR1 as SGHNT and CDR2 as YYREEE (reference sequence). The sequence was obtained from a young man. The chain carries TRBV5-4 and TRBJ2-3; tentatively, D is TRBD2 (5 bases). The sequencing input was peripheral blood mononuclear cells (PBMCs). The CDR3 reads CASSLRVGIGTDTQYF. In DNA form, the CDR3 reads TGTGCCAGCAGCTTAAGGGTCGGGATTGGCACAGATACGCAGTATTTT.